Below are 26 T cell receptor beta chains sequenced from a single sample in a study of blood T cell repertoires in COVID-19. Libraries were prepared by immunoSEQ multiplex PCR; TCRdb keeps only in-frame clonotypes and omits some of them. The sample yields 240,000 or so clones, about four fifths seen once. Sample: peripheral blood. These receptors all come from a woman of 80 years or more with acute or convalescent COVID-19.

The chain recombines TRBV2 with TRBJ2-1, with D possibly being TRBD1 (6 bases). This CDR3 comprises 12 residues. V was shortened by 7 bases and J by 6 bases, with 10 bases between the two germline ends. Per germline, CDR1 SNHLY and CDR2 FYNNEI. CDR3 loop: CASNFRGNEQFF. Written as DNA, the CDR3 is TGTGCCAGCAATTTCAGGGGCAATGAGCAGTTCTTC. The variable domain in full, with the rest retrieved from reference TRBV2 and TRBJ2-1, is EPEVTQTPSHQVTQMGQEVILRCVPISNHLYFYWYRQILGQKVEFLVSFYNNEISEKSEIFDDQFSVERPDGSNFTLKIRSTKLEDSAMYFCASNFRGNEQFFGPGTRLTVL.

This clone turned up a few times. The chain carries TRBV10-2 and TRBJ2-6, with 7 positions matching TRBD1. The germline V gene encodes CDR1 WSHSY and CDR2 SAAADI. Trimming at V came to 5 bases and at J to 2 bases, leaving 9 bases not matched to a gene. This CDR3 has 17 amino acids. Here the CDR3 DNA reads TGCGCCAGCAGTAGGGGAGCAGGGGGTGCTGGGGCCAACGTCCTGACTTTC. This encodes CASSRGAGGAGANVLTF.

This clone showed up just a few times. The chain has TRBV2 and TRBJ1-2, with 7 bases fitting TRBD1. After removal of 3 bases from V and 6 bases from J, the junction contained 13 bases not matched to a gene. CDR3 size: 16 residues. Germline V gives CDR1 SNHLY, CDR2 FYNNEI. CDR3 nucleotide sequence: TGTGCCAGCAGTGATGATTTAGGGGGCATCGGGGATGGCTACACCTTC. This codes for CASSDDLGGIGDGYTF.

This chain connects TRBV5-1 to TRBJ2-5; 9 nucleotides line up with TRBD1. The CDR3 totals 15 residues. Germline CDR1 SGHRS, CDR2 YFSETQ. J lost 2 bases, V lost 3 bases, and 5 bases had no gene match. For the CDR3, the DNA is TGCGCCAGCAGCTCGGGACAGGGCCCACAAGAGACCCAGTACTTC. Protein product: CASSSGQGPQETQYF.

V gene TRBV5-4 combines with J gene TRBJ1-4; D is uncertain. The CDR3 sequence is 15 residues long. The germline gives CDR1 SGHNT, CDR2 YYREEE (reference sequence). V was pared by 4 bases and J by 4 bases, with 14 bases between. The CDR3 DNA reads as TGTGCCAGCAGCGCAAGCGGTGGGATTAATGAAAAACTGTTTTTT. Translating gives CASSASGGINEKLFF.

The rearrangement uses TRBV6-1 and TRBJ1-5; 11 nucleotides agree with TRBD1. Trimming took 3 bases from V and 3 from J; bases not matched to a gene: 13. The CDR3 is 19 residues long. Germline assignment: CDR1 MNHNS and CDR2 SASEGT. The CDR3 DNA follows: TGTGCCAGCAGTGACGAAGAGGGACAGGGGGTTATGATCAATCAGCCCCAGCATTTT. Translated: CASSDEEGQGVMINQPQHF.

This clone showed up just a few times. The chain links TRBV7-9 to TRBJ1-5; the D gene is possibly TRBD1 (6 bases). The germline V and J ends were trimmed by 1 base and 2 bases, with 12 bases remaining between them. Per germline, CDR1 SEHNR and CDR2 FQNEAQ (reference sequence). This CDR3 has 16 amino acids. In nucleotides, the CDR3 is TGTGCCAGCAGCTTAGGGGCAGGGGAAGGCAATCAGCCCCAGCATTTT. Its translation: CASSLGAGEGNQPQHF.

This clone was observed once. The chain recombines TRBV7-9 with TRBJ1-1; D uncertain. Per germline, CDR1 SEHNR and CDR2 FQNEAQ (reference sequence). The CDR3 is 13 residues long. V lost 5 bases and J 1 base, leaving 8 bases between the germline ends. The CDR3 region has the DNA TGTGCCAGCAGCCCCGGGAAGAACACTGAAGCTTTCTTT. The encoded protein is CASSPGKNTEAFF.

The chain is built from TRBV2 and TRBJ1-6; 8 nucleotides agree with TRBD1. The V gene end was trimmed by 6 bases and the J gene end by 11 bases; junction bases not matched to a gene: 15. Germline CDR1 reads SNHLY; CDR2 reads FYNNEI. The CDR3 is made up of 16 amino acids. In DNA form, the CDR3 reads TGTGCCAGCAGACCTCCCTCCGGGACAGGAGGGACACCCCTCCACTTT. Its translation: CASRPPSGTGGTPLHF. The entire variable domain, with the rest obtained from reference TRBV2 and TRBJ1-6, is as follows: EPEVTQTPSHQVTQMGQEVILRCVPISNHLYFYWYRQILGQKVEFLVSFYNNEISEKSEIFDDQFSVERPDGSNFTLKIRSTKLEDSAMYFCASRPPSGTGGTPLHFGNGTRLTVT.

V gene TRBV12-3 or TRBV12-4 combines with J gene TRBJ1-1; TRBD1 matches 7 bases. CDR3 length: 12 residues. The junction had 6 bases not matched to a gene; V was cut back by 5 bases and J by 9 bases. In nucleotides, the CDR3 is TGTGCCAGCAGTCCTGACAGGGCGCAAGCTTTCTTT. Its translation: CASSPDRAQAFF.

In DNA, the CDR3 is TGTGCCACCAGTGAATCTGACAGGGGAGATACGCAGTATTTT. As protein: CATSESDRGDTQYF. The V and J genes are TRBV24-1 and TRBJ2-3; TRBD1 aligns across 8 bases. This CDR3 has 14 amino acids. With V trimmed by 4 bases and J by 5 bases, 4 bases remained unmatched. The V gene's germline CDR1 is KGHDR and CDR2 SFDVKD.

The chain is built from TRBV19 and TRBJ1-3; 8 nucleotides align to TRBD1. From germline, CDR1 is LNHDA and CDR2 SQIVND (reference sequence). This CDR3 is 16 amino acids long. J lost 1 base, V lost 3 bases, and 5 bases had no gene match. CDR3 protein: CASSILDRASGNTIYF. The DNA for the CDR3 is TGTGCCAGTAGTATCTTGGACAGGGCGTCTGGAAACACCATATATTTT.

The chain combines TRBV24-1 with TRBJ2-1, with D possibly matching TRBD2 (6 bases). The CDR3 consists of 14 residues. Germline lookup yields CDR1 KGHDR and CDR2 SFDVKD. Trimming shortened V by 5 bases and J by 8 bases, and 15 bases separated the two germline ends. CDR3 sequence (DNA): TGTGCCACCAGTGGAGAGGAGGGTCGGGATGAGCAGTTCTTC. Protein sequence: CATSGEEGRDEQFF.

This clone occurred once. V and J are TRBV5-1 and TRBJ2-5; 8 positions agree with TRBD1. CDR3 length: 14 residues. The V and J ends lost 4 bases and 5 bases, in that order; junction bases with no gene match: 7. The V gene's germline CDR1 is SGHRS and CDR2 YFSETQ. CDR3 loop: CASSPQGAGETQYF. The CDR3 nucleotides are TGCGCCAGCAGCCCCCAGGGGGCTGGGGAGACCCAGTACTTC.

This chain connects TRBV30 to TRBJ2-3; 10 bases are shared with TRBD2. Germline V CDR1 and CDR2: GTSNPN, SVGIG (reference sequence). V lost 0 bases to trimming and J lost 4 bases; unmatched junction nucleotides: 4. The CDR3 is made up of 15 amino acids. CDR3 sequence reads: CAWSVPSGGPDTQYF. CDR3 DNA sequence: TGTGCCTGGAGTGTACCTAGCGGGGGCCCAGATACGCAGTATTTT.

CDR3 nucleotides: TGTGCCAGCACGGCTCCGGGGAGGGGAACAGATACGCAGTATTTT. It codes for CASTAPGRGTDTQYF. The chain employs TRBV6-6 and TRBJ2-3; 7 bases align to TRBD2. The germline gives CDR1 MNHNY, CDR2 SVGAGI (reference sequence). The CDR3 has 15 residues. Unmatched junction bases numbered 10, after V lost 7 bases and J lost 3 bases.

This chain links TRBV2 with TRBJ1-3; the D gene is possibly TRBD1 (5 bases). V was shortened by 5 bases and J by 3 bases, with 11 bases between the two germline ends. In germline, CDR1 is SNHLY, CDR2 FYNNEI. The CDR3 totals 14 residues. The CDR3 spells CASSPTDRGNTIYF. DNA of the CDR3: TGTGCCAGCAGTCCGACAGATCGTGGAAACACCATATATTTT.

This clone was recorded a few times. The rearrangement joins TRBV7-9 to TRBJ2-1; 8 bases fit TRBD1. CDR3 length equals 14 residues. CDR1 is SEHNR, CDR2 FQNEAQ, per germline (reference sequence). The V segment lost 4 bases and the J segment 3 bases; nucleotides outside the gene matches: 2. The CDR3 is CASSSDRDYNEQFF. CDR3 bases: TGTGCCAGCAGCTCGGACAGGGACTACAATGAGCAGTTCTTC. The variable domain in full, with the rest retrieved from reference TRBV7-9 and TRBJ2-1, is DTGVSQNPRHKITKRGQNVTFRCDPISEHNRLYWYRQTLGQGPEFLTYFQNEAQLEKSRLLSDRFSAERPKGSFSTLEIQRTEQGDSAMYLCASSSDRDYNEQFFGPGTRLTVL.

This chain connects TRBV2 to TRBJ1-2; D gene unclear. Per germline, CDR1 SNHLY and CDR2 FYNNEI. V lost 7 bases and J 0 bases, leaving 9 bases between the germline ends. CDR3 size: 13 residues. CDR3 protein: CASNPGSNYGYTF. CDR3 DNA sequence: TGTGCCAGCAACCCGGGATCTAACTATGGCTACACCTTC.

Worth noting for this clone: The germline gene is not matched at one end of the junction; a read error may be the cause. The genes are TRBV7-9 and TRBJ1-1; 10 bases agree with TRBD1. This CDR3 contains 13 residues. CDR1 and CDR2 from the germline V gene are SEHNR and FQNEAQ (reference sequence). CDR3 in amino acids: CASSPRQGAEAFF. CDR3 sequence (DNA): TGTGCCAGCAGTCCCCGACAGGGGGCTGAGGCTTTCTTT.

The chain uses TRBV28 and TRBJ1-3; D is undetermined. V lost 3 bases to trimming and J lost 4 bases, with 22 bases between them. The CDR3 loop spans 18 amino acids. CDR1 and CDR2 (germline): MDHEN, SYDVKM. CDR3 sequence: CASSFFGGTFSEGNTIYF. CDR3 nucleotides: TGTGCCAGCAGTTTCTTTGGCGGTACGTTTTCGGAGGGAAACACCATATATTTT.

The chain joins TRBV10-3 to TRBJ1-5; 7 bases match TRBD1. With V trimmed by 2 bases and J by 6 bases, 4 bases remained unmatched. The CDR3 consists of 14 residues. Per the germline V gene, CDR1 is ENHRY and CDR2 is SYGVKD. The CDR3 loop reads CAISETGVSQPQHF. CDR3 DNA: TGTGCCATCAGTGAGACAGGGGTTAGTCAGCCCCAGCATTTT.

The rearrangement uses TRBV2 and TRBJ1-5; the match to TRBD1 covers 9 bases. V lost 4 bases, J lost 2 bases, and 9 bases stayed unmatched. In germline, CDR1 is SNHLY, CDR2 FYNNEI. This CDR3 is built from 17 residues. CDR3 nucleotide sequence: TGTGCCAGCAGTGCAACGACAGGGGGAATCGGCAATCAGCCCCAGCATTTT. Its translation is CASSATTGGIGNQPQHF.

The chain links TRBV6-5 to TRBJ1-2; 9 bases match TRBD1. The V and J ends lost 8 bases and 4 bases, in that order; junction bases with no gene match: 2. The CDR3 length is 12 residues. Germline lookup yields CDR1 MNHEY and CDR2 SVGAGI. Here the CDR3 DNA reads TGTGCCAGCGGACAGGGGAGCTATGGCTACACCTTC. Protein sequence: CASGQGSYGYTF.

The V call is TRBV5-5, the J call TRBJ1-4, with D possibly TRBD1 on 6 matching bases. V shed 1 base and J shed 5 bases, with 9 bases lying between them. The CDR3 loop spans 14 amino acids. Germline V CDR1 and CDR2: SGHKS, YYEKEE (reference sequence). The CDR3, as DNA: TGTGCCAGCAGCTTGCGGCAGGGGAATGAAAAACTGTTTTTT. Amino acids: CASSLRQGNEKLFF. Combining the CDR3 with reference TRBV5-5 and TRBJ1-4 gives the whole variable domain DAGVTQSPTHLIKTRGQQVTLRCSPISGHKSVSWYQQVLGQGPQFIFQYYEKEERGRGNFPDRFSARQFPNYSSELNVNALLLGDSALYLCASSLRQGNEKLFFGSGTQLSVL.

This sequence joins TRBV5-1 and TRBJ1-4; D ambiguous. Germline loops: CDR1 SGHRS, CDR2 YFSETQ. V gave up 2 bases and J gave up 3 bases, with 8 bases separating them. The CDR3 extends over 14 amino acids. The CDR3 DNA is TGCGCCAGCAGCTTAAATGCAGCTAATGAAAAACTGTTTTTT. Translating gives CASSLNAANEKLFF.